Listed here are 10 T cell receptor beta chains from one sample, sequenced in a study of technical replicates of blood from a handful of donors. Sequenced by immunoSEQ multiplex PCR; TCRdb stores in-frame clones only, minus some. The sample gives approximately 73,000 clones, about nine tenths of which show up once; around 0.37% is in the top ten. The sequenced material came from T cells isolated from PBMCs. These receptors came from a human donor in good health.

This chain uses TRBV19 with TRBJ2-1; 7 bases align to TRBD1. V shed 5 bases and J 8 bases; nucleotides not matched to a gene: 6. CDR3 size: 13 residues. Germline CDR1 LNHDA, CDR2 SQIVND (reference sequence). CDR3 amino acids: CASSPGGRDEQFF. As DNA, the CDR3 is TGTGCCAGTAGTCCAGGGGGTAGAGATGAGCAGTTCTTC.

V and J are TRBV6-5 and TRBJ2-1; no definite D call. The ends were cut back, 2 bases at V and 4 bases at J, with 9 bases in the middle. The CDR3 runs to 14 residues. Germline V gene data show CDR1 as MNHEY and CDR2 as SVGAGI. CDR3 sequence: CASSYLLGYNEQFF. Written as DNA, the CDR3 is TGTGCCAGCAGTTACCTACTTGGTTACAATGAGCAGTTCTTC.

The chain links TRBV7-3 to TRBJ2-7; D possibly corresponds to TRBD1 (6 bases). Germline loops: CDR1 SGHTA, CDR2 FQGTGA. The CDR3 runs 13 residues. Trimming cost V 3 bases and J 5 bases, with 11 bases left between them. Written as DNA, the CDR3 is TGTGCCAGCAGCTTCTCCAGGGGCCACGAGCAGTACTTC. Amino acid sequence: CASSFSRGHEQYF.

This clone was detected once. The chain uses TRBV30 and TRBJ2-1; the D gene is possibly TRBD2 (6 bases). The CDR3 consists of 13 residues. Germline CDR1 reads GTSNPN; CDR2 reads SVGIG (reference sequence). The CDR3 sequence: CGLGGSTYNEQFF. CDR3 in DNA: TGTGGCTTGGGGGGTAGCACTTACAATGAGCAGTTCTTC.

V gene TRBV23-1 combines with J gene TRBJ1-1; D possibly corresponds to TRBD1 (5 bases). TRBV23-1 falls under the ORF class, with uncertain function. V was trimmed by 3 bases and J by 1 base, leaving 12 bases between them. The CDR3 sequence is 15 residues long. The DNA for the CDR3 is TGCGCCAGCAGTCAGCTACAGGCACAGAACACTGAAGCTTTCTTT. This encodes CASSQLQAQNTEAFF.

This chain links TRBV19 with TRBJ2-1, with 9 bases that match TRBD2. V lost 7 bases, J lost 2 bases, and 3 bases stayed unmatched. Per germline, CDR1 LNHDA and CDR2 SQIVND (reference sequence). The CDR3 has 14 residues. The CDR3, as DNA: TGTGCCAGTAATCTAGCGGGAACCTACAATGAGCAGTTCTTC. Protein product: CASNLAGTYNEQFF.

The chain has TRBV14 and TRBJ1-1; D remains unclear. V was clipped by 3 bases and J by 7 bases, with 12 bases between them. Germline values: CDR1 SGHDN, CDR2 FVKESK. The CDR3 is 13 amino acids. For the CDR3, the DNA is TGTGCCAGCAGCCAGACAAGGTACAGTGAAGCTTTCTTT. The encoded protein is CASSQTRYSEAFF.

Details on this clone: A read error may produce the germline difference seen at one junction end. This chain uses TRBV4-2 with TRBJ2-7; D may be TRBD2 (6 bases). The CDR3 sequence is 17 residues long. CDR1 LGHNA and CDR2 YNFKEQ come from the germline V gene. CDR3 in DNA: TGTGCCAGCAGCCGAACGATGCGGAAGGAGGGCTCCCACGAGCAGTACTTC. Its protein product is CASSRTMRKEGSHEQYF.

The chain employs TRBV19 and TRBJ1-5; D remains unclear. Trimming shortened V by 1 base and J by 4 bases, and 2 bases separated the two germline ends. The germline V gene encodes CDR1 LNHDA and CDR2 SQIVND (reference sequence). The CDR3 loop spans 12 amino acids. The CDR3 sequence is CASSIANQPQHF. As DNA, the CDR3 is TGTGCCAGTAGTATAGCTAATCAGCCCCAGCATTTT.

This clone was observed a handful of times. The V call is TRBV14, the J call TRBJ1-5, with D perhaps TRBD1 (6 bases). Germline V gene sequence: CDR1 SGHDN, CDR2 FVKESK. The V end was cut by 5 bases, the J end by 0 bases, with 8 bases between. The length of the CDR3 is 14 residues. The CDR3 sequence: CASSRGYSNQPQHF. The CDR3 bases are TGTGCCAGCAGCAGGGGGTATAGCAATCAGCCCCAGCATTTT.